The rows below give T cell receptor beta chains drawn from one sample of a study of blood T cell repertoires in COVID-19. Produced via immunoSEQ multiplex PCR; TCRdb's table is partial and in-frame only. The profile shows a few hundred thousand clones, roughly 89% of them singletons. Sequencing was done on a sample of peripheral blood. The receptors originated from a woman in her forties who had recovered from COVID-19. CDR3s include the opening cysteine and the closing phenylalanine or tryptophan. The order of the fields is V gene, J gene, D gene, clone size, CDR3 DNA, CDR3 protein. The D gene is left open where the match is weak. Rows may omit the clone size; those that give it use once, few, many or a size class.

>TRBV3-1/TRBV3-2|TRBJ2-2|TRBD2|.
TGTGCCAGCAGCCAAGTAGCGGGGAAGAACACCGGGGAGCTGTTTTTT
CASSQVAGKNTGELFF
>TRBV2|TRBJ1-1|.|.
TGTGCCAGCAGTCAACAGCCGCCGGGATCTTTCTTT
CASSQQPPGSFF
>TRBV12-5|TRBJ2-3|.|.
TGTGCTAGTGGTTTGGGGTTTAGTCCAGATACGCAGTATTTT
CASGLGFSPDTQYF
>TRBV10-3|TRBJ1-4|TRBD1|.
TGTGCCATCAGTGACGCAGGGACAGGGAATGAAAAACTGTTTTTT
CAISDAGTGNEKLFF
>TRBV6-5|TRBJ2-6|.|.
TGTGCCAGTAATATTCAGGTATCTGGGGCCAACGTCCTGACTTTC
CASNIQVSGANVLTF
>TRBV3-1/TRBV3-2|TRBJ2-4|.|.
TGTGCCAGCAGCCAAGAAACGGGACATTTAAACATTCAGTACTTC
CASSQETGHLNIQYF
>TRBV30|TRBJ2-7|.|.
TGTGCCTGGAGTCCTCTAAGCTCCTACGAGCAGTACTTC
CAWSPLSSYEQYF
>TRBV7-9|TRBJ1-1|.|.
TGTGCCAGCACCCCCCAGGGACGGCGGGGTGAGAGCACTGAAGCTTTCTTT
CASTPQGRRGESTEAFF
>TRBV30|TRBJ2-1|TRBD2|.
TGTGCGCGGGGGGGCAATGAGCAGTTCTTC
CARGGNEQFF
>TRBV19|TRBJ1-2|.|few
TGTGCCAGTAGTCTCGCGGGGACCGGGGTAGACTATGGCTACACCTTC
CASSLAGTGVDYGYTF
>TRBV4-1|TRBJ2-7|TRBD2|.
TGCGCCAGCAGCCAAAGCCCGCGGGGGGCGGGCGAGCAGTACTTC
CASSQSPRGAGEQYF
>TRBV12-3/TRBV12-4|TRBJ2-1|.|.
TGTGCCAGCAGTTTAGGTAGGAGGGAGCAGTTCTTC
CASSLGRREQFF
>TRBV9|TRBJ2-7|.|many
TGTGCCAGCAGTTCAGGAGGGGACTCCTACGAGCAGTACTTC
CASSSGGDSYEQYF
>TRBV12-5|TRBJ1-1|TRBD1|.
TGTGCTAGTGGCCTTCACAGGGGGCTGTACACTGAAGCTTTCTTT
CASGLHRGLYTEAFF
>TRBV15|TRBJ2-5|.|.
TGTGCCACCAGCAGAGATCCAGGGGAGGGAGAGACCCAGTACTTC
CATSRDPGEGETQYF
>TRBV7-9|TRBJ2-2|TRBD2|.
TGTGCCAGCCGAGCCTGGAGGGAGGGCCTGGGCACCGGGGAGCTGTTTTTT
CASRAWREGLGTGELFF
>TRBV27|TRBJ2-5|.|.
TGTGCCAGCAGTTCGACGGGCCAAGAGACCCAGTACTTC
CASSSTGQETQYF
>TRBV6-5|TRBJ1-2|.|.
TGTGCCAGCAGTTCCGCAGGGGTTAACTATGGCTACACCTTC
CASSSAGVNYGYTF
>TRBV28|TRBJ1-6|.|.
TGTGCCAGCAGTTTAAGCCCACCAAATAATTCACCCCTCCACTTT
CASSLSPPNNSPLHF
>TRBV5-6|TRBJ1-6|.|few
TGTGCCAGTGGGGGCGCCCCAAATTCACCCCTCCACTTT
CASGGAPNSPLHF
>TRBV11-3|TRBJ2-2|TRBD2|.
TGTGCCAGCAGGAGGACTAGCGCCGGGGAGCTGTTTTTT
CASRRTSAGELFF
>TRBV5-6|TRBJ2-4|.|once
TGTGCCAGCGCAGGTGGGCTTGGAAACATTCAGTACTTC
CASAGGLGNIQYF
>TRBV19|TRBJ1-6|.|.
TGTGCCAGTAGTGCGGGGGGTCTCCGGCCCCTCCACTTT
CASSAGGLRPLHF
>TRBV4-1|TRBJ2-1|TRBD2|.
TGCGCCAGCAGCCAGGGAGCGGGGGGGCAGAATGAGCAGTTCTTC
CASSQGAGGQNEQFF
>TRBV27|TRBJ2-3|TRBD2|.
TGTGCCAGCAGTCTCAGGGTGGGGGGGTTAACAGATACGCAGTATTTT
CASSLRVGGLTDTQYF
>TRBV29-1|TRBJ2-1|TRBD2|.
TGCAGCGTTTTAGCGGGGACCCTCCCTCGGGAGCAGTTCTTC
CSVLAGTLPREQFF
>TRBV10-3|TRBJ1-1|.|once
TGTGCCATCAGTTCCCAGGGTAAAGAGGTCAAGACTGAAGCTTTCTTT
CAISSQGKEVKTEAFF
>TRBV6-6|TRBJ2-7|.|.
TGTGCCACCAATGCGGGGTCCGGCGAGCAGTACTTC
CATNAGSGEQYF
>TRBV5-5|TRBJ2-6|.|.
TGTGCCAGCAGCTTGACAGGTTTCAGCTCTGGGGCCAACGTCCTGACTTTC
CASSLTGFSSGANVLTF
>TRBV3-1/TRBV3-2|TRBJ2-5|TRBD2|.
TGTGCCAGCAGCCGAGCTTCACCACTAGCGGGGTTTCAAGAGACCCAGTACTTC
CASSRASPLAGFQETQYF
>TRBV24-1|TRBJ2-1|TRBD2|.
TGTGCCACCAGTGCAGTAGCGGGAGGCGATTACAATGAGCAGTTCTTC
CATSAVAGGDYNEQFF
>TRBV18|TRBJ1-2|TRBD1|.
TGTGCCAGCTCACCCAGGACAGGGGAGGACTATGGCTACACCTTC
CASSPRTGEDYGYTF
>TRBV4-1|TRBJ1-2|TRBD1|.
TGCGCCAGCAGCCAAGATGGACAGGCCTATGGCTACACCTTC
CASSQDGQAYGYTF
>TRBV4-1|TRBJ2-1|.|.
TGCGCCAGCAGCCTAGTGGGGCCCAATGAGCAGTTCTTC
CASSLVGPNEQFF
>TRBV29-1|TRBJ2-7|.|.
TGCAGCGCCGGGCCGGGGGTGTACGAGCAGTACTTC
CSAGPGVYEQYF
>TRBV30|TRBJ1-1|.|.
TGTGCCTGTGATGCGTATTCCCTAGGCACTGAAGCTTTCTTT
CACDAYSLGTEAFF
>TRBV6-5|TRBJ2-7|.|once
TGTGCCAGCAGTTACTCGTGGACAGAGACCTACGAGCAGTACTTC
CASSYSWTETYEQYF
>TRBV4-1|TRBJ2-5|TRBD1|.
TGCGCCAGCAGCCAAGGGGACAGTGACCAAGAGACCCAGTACTTC
CASSQGDSDQETQYF
>TRBV14|TRBJ2-5|.|.
TGTGCCAGCAGCCAGCACGGTCTGAAGACCCAGTACTTC
CASSQHGLKTQYF
>TRBV5-4|TRBJ1-1|TRBD1|.
TGTGCCAGCAGCACGACAGGGGCCGAAGCTTTCTTT
CASSTTGAEAFF
>TRBV24-1|TRBJ2-2|.|.
TGTGCCACCAGTGATAATCTGGCAGTCGCGAACACCGGGGAGCTGTTTTTT
CATSDNLAVANTGELFF
>TRBV9|TRBJ1-3|TRBD1|.
TGTGCCAGCAGCCAGGGACAGGGCGGTGGAAACACCATATATTTT
CASSQGQGGGNTIYF
>TRBV5-1|TRBJ2-3|.|once
TGCGCCAGCAGCTTGGCGAGGCCCGGTAGCACAGATACGCAGTATTTT
CASSLARPGSTDTQYF
>TRBV19|TRBJ2-2|TRBD2|once
TGTGCCAGTAGTAGGGTAGCGGGTAAGACCGGGGAGCTGTTTTTT
CASSRVAGKTGELFF
>TRBV5-1|TRBJ1-1|.|.
TGCGCCAGCAGCTCAAAGCGGACTGAAGCTTTCTTT
CASSSKRTEAFF
>TRBV5-6|TRBJ2-1|.|.
TGTGCCAGCAGCGGACCGGAGGGGAGCTCCTACAATGAGCAGTTCTTC
CASSGPEGSSYNEQFF
>TRBV7-7|TRBJ1-5|TRBD1|.
TGTGCCAGCACCCCAATCCCGGGACAGTGTATCAATCAGCCCCAGCATTTT
CASTPIPGQCINQPQHF
>TRBV12-3/TRBV12-4|TRBJ1-1|.|.
TGTGCCAGCAGGCGTCGGGATAACACTGAAGCTTTCTTT
CASRRRDNTEAFF
>TRBV6-2/TRBV6-3|TRBJ2-1|TRBD1|.
TGTGCCAGCAGTATCCGGGACAGGGGGGATGAGCAGTTCTTC
CASSIRDRGDEQFF
>TRBV6-5|TRBJ1-4|.|.
TGTGCCAGCAGCCGGGGGGATCGGGATGAAAAACTGTTTTTT
CASSRGDRDEKLFF
>TRBV27|TRBJ1-6|TRBD1|.
TGTGCCAGCAATACCCGGGACAGAAATTCACCCCTCCACTTT
CASNTRDRNSPLHF
>TRBV28|TRBJ2-4|.|.
TGTGCCAGCAGTTTAACAGGACAGTTCATTCAGTACTTC
CASSLTGQFIQYF
>TRBV5-4|TRBJ1-1|.|.
TGTGCCAGCAGCTTCGATCGGGACATAGTACGGAACACTGAAGCTTTCTTT
CASSFDRDIVRNTEAFF
>TRBV19|TRBJ1-2|.|.
TGTGCCAGTAGTATAGGAACAGCAAAGAGGGCTAACTATGGCTACACCTTC
CASSIGTAKRANYGYTF
>TRBV5-4|TRBJ1-1|.|.
TGTGCCAGCAGCTTGGAGGAGTTGAACACTGAAGCTTTCTTT
CASSLEELNTEAFF